The sequence of this TCR beta chain was determined in a study of blood T cell repertoires in COVID-19. As for the study in general: PBMCs, B-cell-depleted T cells, or T cells provided the cDNA or gDNA that made up the material.

Original processing notes: Estimated nucleated cell counts came from reference gene primer amplification. Generated by immunoSEQ multiplex PCR, the TCRdb table keeps only in-frame clones and is missing some. Clonal size and the V and J genes are those of that table, whereas D and trimming came from the DNA. The data contain approximately 220,000 clones, approximately 88% of them singletons. Which cohort a participant joined came from the clinical history participants gave. The source material was PBMCs or T cells enriched from blood (not recorded which). The TCR sequence derives from a woman in her twenties or thirties with acute COVID-19.

The CDR3 DNA reads TGTGCCAGCAGCAGACAAGAGCAAGAGACCCAGTACTTC. It translates to CASSRQEQETQYF. V is TRBV7-8 and J is TRBJ2-5; D remains unclear. The V gene's germline CDR1 is SGHVS and CDR2 FQNEAQ. This CDR3 has 13 residues. Trimming removed 5 bases from V and 2 bases from J, with 9 bases in between.